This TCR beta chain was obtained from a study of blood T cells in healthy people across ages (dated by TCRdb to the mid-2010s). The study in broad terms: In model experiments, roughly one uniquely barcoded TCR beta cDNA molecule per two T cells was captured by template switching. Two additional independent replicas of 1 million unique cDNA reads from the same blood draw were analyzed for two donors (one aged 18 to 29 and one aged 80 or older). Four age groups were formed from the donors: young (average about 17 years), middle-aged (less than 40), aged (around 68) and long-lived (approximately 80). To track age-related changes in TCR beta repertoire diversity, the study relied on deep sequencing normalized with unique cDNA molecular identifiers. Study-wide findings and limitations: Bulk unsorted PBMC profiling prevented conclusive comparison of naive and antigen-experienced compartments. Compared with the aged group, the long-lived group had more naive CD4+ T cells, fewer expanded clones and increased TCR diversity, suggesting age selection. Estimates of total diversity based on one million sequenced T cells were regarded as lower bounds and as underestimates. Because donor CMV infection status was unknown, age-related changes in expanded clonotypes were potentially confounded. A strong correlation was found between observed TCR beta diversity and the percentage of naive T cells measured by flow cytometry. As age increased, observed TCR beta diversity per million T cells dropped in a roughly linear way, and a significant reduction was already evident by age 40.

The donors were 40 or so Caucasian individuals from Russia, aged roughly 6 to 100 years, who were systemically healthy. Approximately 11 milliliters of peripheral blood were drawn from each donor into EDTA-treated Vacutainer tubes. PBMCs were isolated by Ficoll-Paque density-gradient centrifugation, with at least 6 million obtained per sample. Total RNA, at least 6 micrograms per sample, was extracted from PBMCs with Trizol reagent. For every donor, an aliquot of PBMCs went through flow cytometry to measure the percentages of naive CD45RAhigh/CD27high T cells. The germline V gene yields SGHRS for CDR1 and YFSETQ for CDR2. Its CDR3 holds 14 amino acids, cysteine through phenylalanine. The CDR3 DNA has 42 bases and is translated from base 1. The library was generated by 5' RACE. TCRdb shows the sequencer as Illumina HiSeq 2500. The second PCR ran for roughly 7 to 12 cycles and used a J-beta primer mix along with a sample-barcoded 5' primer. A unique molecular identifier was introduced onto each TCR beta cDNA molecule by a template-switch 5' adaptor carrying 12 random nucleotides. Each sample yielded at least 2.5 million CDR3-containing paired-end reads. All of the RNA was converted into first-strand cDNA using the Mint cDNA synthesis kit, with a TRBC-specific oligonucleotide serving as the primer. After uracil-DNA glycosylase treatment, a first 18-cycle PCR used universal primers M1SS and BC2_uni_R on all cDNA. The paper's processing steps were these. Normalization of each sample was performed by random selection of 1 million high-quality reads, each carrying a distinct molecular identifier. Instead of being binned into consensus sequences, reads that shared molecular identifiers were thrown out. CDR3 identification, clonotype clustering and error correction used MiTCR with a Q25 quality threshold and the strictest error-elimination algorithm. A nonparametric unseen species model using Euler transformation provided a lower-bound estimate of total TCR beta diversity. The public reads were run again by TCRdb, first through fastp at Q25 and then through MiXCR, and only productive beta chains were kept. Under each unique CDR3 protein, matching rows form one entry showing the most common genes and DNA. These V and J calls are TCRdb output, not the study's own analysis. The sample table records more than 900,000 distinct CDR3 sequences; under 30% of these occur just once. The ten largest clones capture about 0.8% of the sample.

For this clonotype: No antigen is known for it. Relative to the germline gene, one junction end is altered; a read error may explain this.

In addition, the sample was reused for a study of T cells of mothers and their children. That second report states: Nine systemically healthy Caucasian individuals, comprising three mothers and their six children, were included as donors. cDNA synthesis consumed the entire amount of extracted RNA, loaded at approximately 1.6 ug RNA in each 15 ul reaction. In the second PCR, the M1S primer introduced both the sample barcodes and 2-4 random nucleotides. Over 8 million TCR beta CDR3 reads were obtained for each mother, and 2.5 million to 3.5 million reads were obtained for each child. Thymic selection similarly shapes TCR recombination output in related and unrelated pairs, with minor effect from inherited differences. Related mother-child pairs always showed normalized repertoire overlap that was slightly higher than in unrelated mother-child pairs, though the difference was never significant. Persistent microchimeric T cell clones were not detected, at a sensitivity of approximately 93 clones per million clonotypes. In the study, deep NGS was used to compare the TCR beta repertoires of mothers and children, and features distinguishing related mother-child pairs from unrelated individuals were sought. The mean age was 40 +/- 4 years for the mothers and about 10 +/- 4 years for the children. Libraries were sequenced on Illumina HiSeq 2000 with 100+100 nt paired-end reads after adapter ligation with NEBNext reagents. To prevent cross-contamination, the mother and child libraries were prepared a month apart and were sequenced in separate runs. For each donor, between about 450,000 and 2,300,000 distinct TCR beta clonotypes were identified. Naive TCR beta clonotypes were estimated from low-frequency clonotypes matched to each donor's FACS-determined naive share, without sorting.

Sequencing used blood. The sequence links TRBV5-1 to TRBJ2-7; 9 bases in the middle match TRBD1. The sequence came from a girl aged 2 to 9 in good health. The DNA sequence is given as TGCGCCAGCAGCTTGGGGACAGGGGACCACGAGCAGCACTTC. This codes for CASSLGTGDHEQHF.